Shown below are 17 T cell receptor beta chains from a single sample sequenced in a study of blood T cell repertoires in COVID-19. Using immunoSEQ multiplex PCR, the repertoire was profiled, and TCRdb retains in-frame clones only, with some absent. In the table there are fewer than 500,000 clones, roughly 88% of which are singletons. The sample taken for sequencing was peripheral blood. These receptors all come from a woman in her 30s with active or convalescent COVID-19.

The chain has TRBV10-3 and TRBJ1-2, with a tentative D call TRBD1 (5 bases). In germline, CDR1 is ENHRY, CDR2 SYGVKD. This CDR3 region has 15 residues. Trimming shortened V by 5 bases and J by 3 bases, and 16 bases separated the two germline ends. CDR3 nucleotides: TGTGCCATCAGTTCTGCCGGGACGGGGGACTATGGCTACACCTTC. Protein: CAISSAGTGDYGYTF.

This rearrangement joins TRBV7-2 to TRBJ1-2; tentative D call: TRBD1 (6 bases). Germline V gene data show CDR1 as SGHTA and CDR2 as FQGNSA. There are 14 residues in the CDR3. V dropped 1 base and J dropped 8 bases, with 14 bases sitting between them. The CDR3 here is CASSLVQGSEGYTF. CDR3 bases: TGTGCCAGCAGCTTAGTTCAGGGGTCCGAGGGCTACACCTTC. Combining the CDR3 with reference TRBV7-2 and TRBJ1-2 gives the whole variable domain GAGVSQSPSNKVTEKGKDVELRCDPISGHTALYWYRQSLGQGLEFLIYFQGNSAPDKSGLPSDRFSAERTGGSVSTLTIQRTQQEDSAVYLCASSLVQGSEGYTFGSGTRLTVV.

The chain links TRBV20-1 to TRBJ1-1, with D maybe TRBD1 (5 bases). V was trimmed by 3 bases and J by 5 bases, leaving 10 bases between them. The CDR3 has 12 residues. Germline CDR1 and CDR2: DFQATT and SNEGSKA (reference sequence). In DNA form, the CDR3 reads TGCAGTGCTAGTAAGGGGAATACTGAAGCTTTCTTT. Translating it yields CSASKGNTEAFF.

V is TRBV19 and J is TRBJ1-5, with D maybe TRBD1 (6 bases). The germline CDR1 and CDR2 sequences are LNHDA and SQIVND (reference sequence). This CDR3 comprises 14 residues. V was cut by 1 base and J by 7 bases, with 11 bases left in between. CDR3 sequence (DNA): TGTGCCAGTAGTATAGTGGCAGGGGCACAGCCCCAGCATTTT. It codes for CASSIVAGAQPQHF.

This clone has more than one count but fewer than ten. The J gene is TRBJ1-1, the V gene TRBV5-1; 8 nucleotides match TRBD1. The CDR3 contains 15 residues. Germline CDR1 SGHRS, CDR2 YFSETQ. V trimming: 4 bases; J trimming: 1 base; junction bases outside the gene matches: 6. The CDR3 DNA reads TGCGCCAGCAGCCTGCCTGACAGGGGGAACACTGAAGCTTTCTTT. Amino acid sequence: CASSLPDRGNTEAFF.

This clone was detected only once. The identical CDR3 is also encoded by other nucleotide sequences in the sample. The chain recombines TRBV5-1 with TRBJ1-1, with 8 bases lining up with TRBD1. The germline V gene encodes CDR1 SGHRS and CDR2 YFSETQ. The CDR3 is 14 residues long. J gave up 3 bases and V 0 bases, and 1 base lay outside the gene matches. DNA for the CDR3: TGCGCCAGCAGCTTGGACAGGGGGGACACTGAAGCTTTCTTT. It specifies CASSLDRGDTEAFF.

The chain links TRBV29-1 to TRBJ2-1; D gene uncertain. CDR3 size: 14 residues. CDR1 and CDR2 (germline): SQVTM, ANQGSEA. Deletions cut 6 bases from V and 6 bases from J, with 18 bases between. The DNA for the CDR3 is TGCAGCGTCGTGATCCCACCTAGTAGCAATGAGCAGTTCTTC. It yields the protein CSVVIPPSSNEQFF.

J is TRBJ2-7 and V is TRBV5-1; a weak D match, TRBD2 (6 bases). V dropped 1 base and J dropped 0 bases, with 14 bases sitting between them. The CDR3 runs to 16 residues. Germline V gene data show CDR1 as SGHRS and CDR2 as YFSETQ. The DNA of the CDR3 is TGCGCCAGCAGCTTGTCCGACCGGGGGAGCTCCTACGAGCAGTACTTC. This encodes CASSLSDRGSSYEQYF.

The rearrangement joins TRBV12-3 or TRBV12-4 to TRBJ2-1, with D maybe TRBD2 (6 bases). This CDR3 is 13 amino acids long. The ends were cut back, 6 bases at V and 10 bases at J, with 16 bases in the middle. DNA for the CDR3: TGTGCCAGCAGCCGTTGGGAGGCCGGGGAGCAGTTCTTC. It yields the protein CASSRWEAGEQFF.

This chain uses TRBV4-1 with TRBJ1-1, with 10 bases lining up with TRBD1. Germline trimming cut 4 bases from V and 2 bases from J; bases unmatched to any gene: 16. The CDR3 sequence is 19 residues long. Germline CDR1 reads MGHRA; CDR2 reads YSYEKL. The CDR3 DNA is TGCGCCAGCAGCCGAGGGGTTTTGGGACAGGGGAGGCATAACACTGAAGCTTTCTTT. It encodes CASSRGVLGQGRHNTEAFF.

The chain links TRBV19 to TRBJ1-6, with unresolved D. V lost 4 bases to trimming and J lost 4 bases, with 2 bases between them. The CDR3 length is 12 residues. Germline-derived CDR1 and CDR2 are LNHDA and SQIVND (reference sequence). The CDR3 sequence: CASSTYNSPLHF. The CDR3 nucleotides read TGTGCCAGTAGTACTTATAATTCACCCCTCCACTTT. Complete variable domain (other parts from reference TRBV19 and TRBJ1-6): DGGITQSPKYLFRKEGQNVTLSCEQNLNHDAMYWYRQDPGQGLRLIYYSQIVNDFQKGDIAEGYSVSREKKESFPLTVTSAQKNPTAFYLCASSTYNSPLHFGNGTRLTVT.

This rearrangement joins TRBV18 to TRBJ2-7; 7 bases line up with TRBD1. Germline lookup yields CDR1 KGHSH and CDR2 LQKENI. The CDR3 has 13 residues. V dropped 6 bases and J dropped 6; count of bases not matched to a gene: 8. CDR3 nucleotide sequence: TGTGCCAGCTCGATTGACAGGGCGGGCGAGCAGTACTTC. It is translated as CASSIDRAGEQYF.

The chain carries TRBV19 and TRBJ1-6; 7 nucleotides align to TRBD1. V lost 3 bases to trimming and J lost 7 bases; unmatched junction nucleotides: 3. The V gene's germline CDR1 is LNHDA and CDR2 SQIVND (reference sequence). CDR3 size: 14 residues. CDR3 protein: CASSISGGNSPLHF. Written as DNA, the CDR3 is TGTGCCAGTAGTATTTCAGGGGGGAATTCACCCCTCCACTTT.

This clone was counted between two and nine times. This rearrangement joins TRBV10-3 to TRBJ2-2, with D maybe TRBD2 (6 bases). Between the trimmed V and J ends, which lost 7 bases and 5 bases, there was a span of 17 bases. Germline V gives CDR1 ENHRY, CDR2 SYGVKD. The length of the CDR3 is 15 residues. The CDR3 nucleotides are TGTGCCATCAAGAGCTCCACTGCGGGGACCGGGGAGCTGTTTTTT. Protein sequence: CAIKSSTAGTGELFF.

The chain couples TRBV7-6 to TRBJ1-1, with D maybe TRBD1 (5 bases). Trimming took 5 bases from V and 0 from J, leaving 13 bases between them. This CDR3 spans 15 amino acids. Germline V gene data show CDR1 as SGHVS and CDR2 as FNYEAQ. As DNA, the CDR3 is TGTGCCAGCAGCCCACAGGCGTTATTGAACACTGAAGCTTTCTTT. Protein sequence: CASSPQALLNTEAFF.

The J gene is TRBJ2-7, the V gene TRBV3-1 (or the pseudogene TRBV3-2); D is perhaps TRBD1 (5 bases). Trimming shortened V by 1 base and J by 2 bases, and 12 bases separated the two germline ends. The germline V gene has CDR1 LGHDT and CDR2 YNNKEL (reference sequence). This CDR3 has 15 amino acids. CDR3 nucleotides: TGTGCCAGCAGCCAAGGGTCGCAGGGCGCCTACGAGCAGTACTTC. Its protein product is CASSQGSQGAYEQYF.

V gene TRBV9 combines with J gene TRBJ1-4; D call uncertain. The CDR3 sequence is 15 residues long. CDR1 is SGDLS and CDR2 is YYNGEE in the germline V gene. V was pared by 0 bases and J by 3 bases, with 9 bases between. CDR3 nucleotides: TGTGCCAGCAGCGTAGCGGTGTACCCTAATGAAAAACTGTTTTTT. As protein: CASSVAVYPNEKLFF.